This record looks at one TCR beta chain sequence and its context. This CDR3 spans 13 amino acids. Germline loops: CDR1 MNHEY, CDR2 SVGAGI. Deletions cut 7 bases from V and 7 bases from J, with 11 bases between. Assay used: immunoSEQ multiplex PCR; TCRdb lists only in-frame clones, some missing. The sample includes 150,000 to 200,000 clones, roughly 90% seen only once; the top ten take about 0.66%. The source of the sample is a study of blood T cell repertoires in COVID-19. V usage is TRBV6-5 and J usage is TRBJ1-6; possibly TRBD1 for D (5 bases). Sequencing was carried out using peripheral blood. The receptor was derived from a man aged 50 to 60 with acute or convalescent COVID-19. The CDR3 region is CASKGRVNSPLHF. CDR3 nucleotide sequence: TGTGCCAGCAAGGGCAGGGTGAATTCACCCCTCCACTTT.